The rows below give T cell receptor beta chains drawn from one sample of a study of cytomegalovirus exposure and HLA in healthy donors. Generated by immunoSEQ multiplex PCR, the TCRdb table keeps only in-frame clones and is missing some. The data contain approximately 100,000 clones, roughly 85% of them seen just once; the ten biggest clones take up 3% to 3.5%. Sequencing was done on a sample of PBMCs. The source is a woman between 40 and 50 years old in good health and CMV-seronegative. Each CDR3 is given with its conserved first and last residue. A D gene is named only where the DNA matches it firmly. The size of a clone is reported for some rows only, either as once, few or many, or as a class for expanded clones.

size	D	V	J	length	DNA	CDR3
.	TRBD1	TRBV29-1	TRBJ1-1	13	TGCAGCGCCCGGACAGGGGGCGGAACTGAAGCTTTCTTT	CSARTGGGTEAFF
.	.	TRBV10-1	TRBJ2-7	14	TGCGCCAGCAGTGAGCGGGTCGGGTGGGACGAGCAGTACTTC	CASSERVGWDEQYF
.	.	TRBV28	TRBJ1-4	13	TGTGCCAGCAGAACAGGCGGGGCTGAAAAACTGTTTTTT	CASRTGGAEKLFF
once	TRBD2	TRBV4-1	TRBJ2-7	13	TGCGCCAGCAGCCTCGGACTAGACTACGAGCAGTACTTC	CASSLGLDYEQYF
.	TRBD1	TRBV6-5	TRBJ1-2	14	TGTGCCAGCAGGACAGGGGGGAGGAACTATGGCTACACCTTC	CASRTGGRNYGYTF
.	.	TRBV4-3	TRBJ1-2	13	TGCGCCAGCAGCCAAGATCTAGGGAGAGGCTACACCTTC	CASSQDLGRGYTF
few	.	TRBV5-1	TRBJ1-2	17	TGCGCCAGCAGCTTGGGAGTTTCAGCGGGGACTTCGGCTGGCTACACCTTC	CASSLGVSAGTSAGYTF
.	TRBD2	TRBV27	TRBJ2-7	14	TGTGCCAGCAGACGACTAGCGGGCACCCTCGAGCAGTACTTC	CASRRLAGTLEQYF
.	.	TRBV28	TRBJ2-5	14	TGTGCCAGCAGTCCCCGGCGGGCGGGAGAGACCCAGTACTTC	CASSPRRAGETQYF
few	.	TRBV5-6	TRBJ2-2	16	TGTGCCAGCAGCTTAATAGACAGCCCGACCACCGGGGAGCTGTTTTTT	CASSLIDSPTTGELFF
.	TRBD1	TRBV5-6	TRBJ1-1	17	TGTGCCAGCACTAGCACCGGGACAGGGACCCTAGGAGCTGAAGCTTTCTTT	CASTSTGTGTLGAEAFF
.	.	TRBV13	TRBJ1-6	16	TGTGCCAGCAGCTTATACGTCAGCTCCTATAATTCACCCCTCCACTTT	CASSLYVSSYNSPLHF
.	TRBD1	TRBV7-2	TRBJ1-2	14	TGTGCCAGCAGCTTCGACAGGGGAAACTATGGCTACACCTTC	CASSFDRGNYGYTF
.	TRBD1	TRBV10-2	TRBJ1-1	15	TGCGCCAGCAGTGAGTCGACACAGGGGGCTGGTGAAGCTTTCTTT	CASSESTQGAGEAFF
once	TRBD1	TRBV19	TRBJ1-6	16	TGTGCCAGTAGTATGGGACAGGGAACAAATAATTCACCCCTCCACTTT	CASSMGQGTNNSPLHF
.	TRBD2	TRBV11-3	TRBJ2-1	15	TGTGCCAGCAGCCAGCGGGAGGGCCCATACAATGAGCAGTTCTTC	CASSQREGPYNEQFF
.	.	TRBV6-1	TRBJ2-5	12	TGTGCCAGCAGGCACAATCAAGAGACCCAGTACTTC	CASRHNQETQYF
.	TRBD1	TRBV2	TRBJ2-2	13	TGTGCCAGCGGGACAGGGGCCAGCGGGGAGCTGTTTTTT	CASGTGASGELFF
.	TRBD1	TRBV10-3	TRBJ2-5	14	TGTGCCATCAGTGCCACAGGGGAAGGTGAGACCCAGTACTTC	CAISATGEGETQYF
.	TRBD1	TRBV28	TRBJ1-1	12	TGTGCCAGCAGTTTAGACCCCCGGGACAGGAGATTT	CASSLDPRDRRF
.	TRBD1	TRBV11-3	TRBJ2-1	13	TGTGCCAGCAGTTGGACAGGGGGCAATGAGCAGTTCTTC	CASSWTGGNEQFF
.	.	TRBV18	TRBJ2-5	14	TGTGCCAGCTCACCAACGGCAGGGGATGAGACCCAGTACTTC	CASSPTAGDETQYF
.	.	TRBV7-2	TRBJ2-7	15	TGTGCCAGCAGCTTAGACGGGTCGAGCTCCTACGAGCAGTACTTC	CASSLDGSSSYEQYF